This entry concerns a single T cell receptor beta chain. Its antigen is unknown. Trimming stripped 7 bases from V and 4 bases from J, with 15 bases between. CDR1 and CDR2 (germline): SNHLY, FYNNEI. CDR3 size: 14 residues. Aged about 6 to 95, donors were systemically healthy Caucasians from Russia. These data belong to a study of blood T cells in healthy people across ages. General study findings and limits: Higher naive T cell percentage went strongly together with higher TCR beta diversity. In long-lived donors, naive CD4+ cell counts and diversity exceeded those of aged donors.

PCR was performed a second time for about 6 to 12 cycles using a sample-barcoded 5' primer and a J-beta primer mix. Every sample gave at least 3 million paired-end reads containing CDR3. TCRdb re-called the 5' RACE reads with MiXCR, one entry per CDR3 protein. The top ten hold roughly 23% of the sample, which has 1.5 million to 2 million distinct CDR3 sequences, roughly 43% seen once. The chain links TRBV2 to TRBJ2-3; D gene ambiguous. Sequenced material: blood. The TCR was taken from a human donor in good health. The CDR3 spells CASMLWSRADTQYF. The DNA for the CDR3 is TGTGCCAGCATGCTGTGGAGCCGCGCAGATACGCAGTATTTT.